These 21 T cell receptor beta chains came from one sample sequenced in a study of T cell changes during pregnancy in multiple sclerosis. Only in-frame clones appear in the TCRdb table, and some are missing; sequencing was by immunoSEQ multiplex PCR. The sample consists of about 33,000 clones, around 90% of them appearing once. The source was CD4+ T cells from peripheral blood mononuclear cells, collected in the third trimester of pregnancy. All receptors come from a female donor in good health, enrolled as a control in a pregnancy study.

V usage is TRBV27 and J usage is TRBJ2-1; 9 nucleotides match TRBD2. The trim removed 6 bases at V and 3 bases at J, leaving 9 bases unmatched. Germline CDR1 reads MNHEY; CDR2 reads SMNVEV (reference sequence). There are 16 residues in the CDR3. DNA of the CDR3: TGTGCCAGCAGCCGTCGGCAACTAGCGGGCTACAATGAGCAGTTCTTC. Amino acid sequence: CASSRRQLAGYNEQFF.

The chain uses TRBV28 and TRBJ1-5; possible D gene TRBD1, 5 bases. CDR3 length equals 15 residues. CDR1 and CDR2 (germline): MDHEN, SYDVKM. The V end was cut by 1 base, the J end by 6 bases, with 13 bases between. In DNA form, the CDR3 reads TGTGCCAGCAGTTTATTTTCCTATAGGGGTCAGCCCCAGCATTTT. It is translated as CASSLFSYRGQPQHF.

The V call is TRBV23-1, the J call TRBJ1-1; D not resolved. TRBV23-1 carries the ORF label, with uncertain function. Between the trimmed V and J ends, which lost 4 bases and 2 bases, there was a span of 8 bases. This CDR3 has 13 amino acids. DNA for the CDR3: TGCGCCAGCAGTCGAACTACCAACACTGAAGCTTTCTTT. Residues: CASSRTTNTEAFF.

The rearrangement uses TRBV6-5 and TRBJ2-1, with 7 bases fitting TRBD2. This CDR3 is 14 amino acids long. CDR1 and CDR2 from the germline V gene are MNHEY and SVGAGI. Trimming cost V 6 bases and J 6 bases; bases outside gene matches: 8. CDR3 loop: CASRSPGLPNEQFF. The CDR3 DNA follows: TGTGCCAGCAGATCACCGGGACTACCCAATGAGCAGTTCTTC.

This clone ranks as medium-sized (0.01 to 0.1%). The V call is TRBV6-5, the J call TRBJ1-2; weak D call: TRBD1 (6 bases). The CDR3 length is 15 residues. V was clipped by 5 bases and J by 1 base, with 14 bases between them. Germline V lookup: CDR1 MNHEY, CDR2 SVGAGI. The CDR3 sequence: CASSRPSQGNYGYTF. CDR3 coding DNA: TGTGCCAGCAGTAGACCCTCACAGGGTAACTATGGCTACACCTTC.

The V call is TRBV6-5, the J call TRBJ1-2; 9 nucleotides match TRBD1. Germline values: CDR1 MNHEY, CDR2 SVGAGI. V trimming: 2 bases; J trimming: 5 bases; junction bases outside the gene matches: 6. CDR3 length: 15 amino acids. CDR3 sequence (DNA): TGTGCCAGCAGTTACAGAGACAGGGGGATTTATGGCTACACCTTC. The encoded protein is CASSYRDRGIYGYTF.

This clone was observed a single time. This sequence joins TRBV7-8 and TRBJ1-6; TRBD1 is a possible D gene (5 bases). The CDR3 covers 17 residues. Trimming left V 3 bases short and J 7 bases short, with 19 bases between. Germline CDR1 is SGHVS and CDR2 is FQNEAQ. This CDR3 reads CASSLTRTRTWNSPLHF. Here the CDR3 DNA reads TGTGCCAGCAGCTTGACCCGGACAAGGACGTGGAATTCACCCCTCCACTTT.

This rearrangement joins TRBV4-1 to TRBJ1-2; tentative D call: TRBD1 (6 bases). The CDR3 contains 13 residues. Germline values: CDR1 MGHRA, CDR2 YSYEKL. Trimming pared 2 bases from V and 5 bases from J, leaving 9 bases between. The CDR3 is CASSQSQGYGYTF. The CDR3 nucleotides are TGCGCCAGCAGCCAATCCCAGGGGTATGGCTACACCTTC.

The chain uses TRBV7-2 and TRBJ1-6; TRBD1 matches at 9 bases. CDR1 SGHTA and CDR2 FQGNSA come from the germline V gene. V was clipped by 3 bases and J by 8 bases; unmatched bases: 2. The CDR3 contains 14 residues. Here the CDR3 DNA reads TGTGCCAGCAGCTTGAGGACAGGGGATTCACCCCTCCACTTT. Its protein is CASSLRTGDSPLHF.

This clone was counted a single time. This chain connects TRBV15 to TRBJ2-1, with 11 bases identical to TRBD2. Germline V CDR1 and CDR2: LNHNV, YYDKDF (reference sequence). The CDR3 loop spans 20 amino acids. With V trimmed by 0 bases and J by 0 bases, 10 bases remained unmatched. The CDR3 reads CATSRDLSVSGGASYNEQFF. For the CDR3, the DNA is TGTGCCACCAGCAGAGATCTTTCGGTTAGCGGGGGGGCCTCCTACAATGAGCAGTTCTTC. Based on the CDR3 plus reference TRBV15 and TRBJ2-1, the full variable domain is DAMVIQNPRYQVTQFGKPVTLSCSQTLNHNVMYWYQQKSSQAPKLLFHYYDKDFNNEADTPDNFQSRRPNTSFCFLDIRSPGLGDTAMYLCATSRDLSVSGGASYNEQFFGPGTRLTVL.

This chain connects TRBV30 to TRBJ2-3, with 14 bases identical to TRBD2. The CDR3 totals 17 residues. Germline trimming cut 3 bases from V and 5 bases from J; bases unmatched to any gene: 10. In germline, CDR1 is GTSNPN, CDR2 SVGIG (reference sequence). CDR3 loop: CAWRETSGRAGGDTQYF. The CDR3 bases are TGTGCCTGGAGGGAGACTAGCGGGAGGGCCGGGGGAGATACGCAGTATTTT.

The chain uses TRBV11-2 and TRBJ2-4, with a possible D match to TRBD1 (6 bases). The CDR3 is 14 amino acids. From germline, CDR1 is SGHAT and CDR2 FQNNGV. Trimming pared 8 bases from V and 0 bases from J, leaving 11 bases between. CDR3 bases: TGTGCCAGCGGCACAGGGTTAGCCAAAAACATTCAGTACTTC. Translation gives CASGTGLAKNIQYF.

Here the CDR3 DNA reads TGTGCCAGCAGTTTAGAGAGCCAGCATTTT. Its protein product is CASSLESQHF. This chain joins TRBV28 and TRBJ1-5; the D is unclear. V gave up 2 bases and J gave up 12 bases, with 5 bases separating them. Germline V gene sequence: CDR1 MDHEN, CDR2 SYDVKM. The length of the CDR3 is 10 residues.

The chain recombines TRBV18 with TRBJ2-7; 12 bases line up with TRBD2. CDR3 length: 15 amino acids. The J segment lost 3 bases and the V segment lost 3 bases, leaving 3 bases of the junction unmatched. Germline assignment: CDR1 KGHSH and CDR2 LQKENI. CDR3 in DNA: TGTGCCAGCTCACCGACTAGCGGGGGACTCTACGAGCAGTACTTC. Protein: CASSPTSGGLYEQYF.

The table lists this clone with a few counts. The gene calls are TRBV23-1 and TRBJ1-1, with TRBD1 matching 7 bases. TRBV23-1 is an ORF; its function is uncertain. The CDR3 extends over 14 amino acids. Trimming removed 4 bases from V and 3 bases from J; junction bases left unmatched: 5. DNA of the CDR3: TGCGCCAGCAGTCCCTGGACAGGAGACACTGAAGCTTTCTTT. This gives the protein CASSPWTGDTEAFF.

For this clone: Different DNA sequences within this sample yield the same CDR3. The chain combines TRBV4-3 with TRBJ2-1, with 9 bases matching TRBD2. Germline-derived CDR1 and CDR2 are LGHNA and YSLEER. The length of the CDR3 is 16 residues. With V trimmed by 0 bases and J by 0 bases, 0 bases remained unmatched. The CDR3 DNA follows: TGCGCCAGCAGCCAAGATAGCGGGAGCTCCTACAATGAGCAGTTCTTC. This codes for CASSQDSGSSYNEQFF.

The V gene is TRBV5-1, the J gene TRBJ2-7, with 12 bases that match TRBD2. The CDR3 runs 20 residues. Germline-derived CDR1 and CDR2 are SGHRS and YFSETQ. Trimming took 0 bases from V and 6 from J; bases not matched to a gene: 19. DNA for the CDR3: TGCGCCAGCAGCTTGGAGACTAGCGGGAGTAGAGGCCTCCCGGGGCTCGAGCAGTACTTC. This translates into CASSLETSGSRGLPGLEQYF.

This sequence joins TRBV7-2 and TRBJ2-7; TRBD1 matches at 9 bases. J was trimmed by 6 bases and V by 0 bases; bases with no gene match: 6. CDR1 and CDR2 from the germline V gene are SGHTA and FQGNSA. CDR3 length equals 15 residues. The CDR3: CASSLAAGQGVEQYF. The CDR3 DNA sequence: TGTGCCAGCAGCTTAGCGGCGGGACAGGGTGTCGAGCAGTACTTC.

This sequence joins TRBV28 and TRBJ1-4, with TRBD1 as a possible D gene (6 bases). CDR1 and CDR2 (germline): MDHEN, SYDVKM. This CDR3 is built from 17 residues. The V gene lost 4 bases and the J gene lost 8 bases, with 23 bases spanning the gap. Here the CDR3 reads CASSSELEGGGREKLFF. The CDR3 DNA sequence: TGTGCCAGCAGTTCGGAGCTCGAAGGGGGGGGGCGGGAAAAACTGTTTTTT.

This clone was seen once. The rearrangement uses TRBV11-3 and TRBJ1-1; no definite D call. The germline V gene has CDR1 SGHNT and CDR2 YENEEA. There are 13 residues in the CDR3. V dropped 5 bases and J dropped 5 bases, with 12 bases sitting between them. The CDR3 DNA reads TGTGCCAGCAGCCCCCGGGGTGGGACTGAAGCTTTCTTT. Its protein product is CASSPRGGTEAFF.

The gene calls are TRBV19 and TRBJ2-3, with 10 bases fitting TRBD2. Germline loops: CDR1 LNHDA, CDR2 SQIVND (reference sequence). The CDR3 consists of 13 residues. V lost 9 bases to trimming and J lost 2 bases; unmatched junction nucleotides: 2. The CDR3 DNA is TGTGCCAGCCTAGCGGGAGTCACAGATACGCAGTATTTT. Translating gives CASLAGVTDTQYF.